The clone carrying this TCR beta chain was detected only a few times. The record originates from a study of blood T cells in healthy people across ages. V lost 5 bases and J lost 4; bases outside the gene matches: 6. The germline CDR1 and CDR2 sequences are MNHNY and SVGAGI (reference sequence). The length of the CDR3 is 15 residues. Primers used in a second PCR of roughly 6 to 11 cycles were a sample-barcoded 5' primer and a J-beta primer mix. TCRdb itself ran the 5' RACE reads through MiXCR, one entry per CDR3 protein. This table holds hundreds of thousands of distinct CDR3 sequences, 62% found once.

The sequence was collected from a young man in good health. Sample: blood. The chain is built from TRBV6-6 and TRBJ1-5; TRBD1 matches at 9 bases. The DNA for the CDR3 is TGTGCCAGCAGTGATTGGACAGGGGTAAATCAGCCCCAGCATTTT. Translating gives CASSDWTGVNQPQHF.